This T cell receptor beta chain derives from a study of blood T cells in healthy people across ages. Alongside a J-beta primer mix, a sample-barcoded 5' primer served in a second PCR lasting about 7 to 11 cycles. Each CDR3 protein is one row after TCRdb ran MiXCR on the 5' RACE reads. The sample has 650,000 or so distinct CDR3 sequences, 52% seen once. Every donor gave 9 to 10 milliliters of peripheral blood. The germline gives CDR1 SGHRS, CDR2 YFSETQ. CDR3 length: 15 residues. Of note for this clonotype: A much larger clone sits a single nucleotide away, making a read error possible.

The sample taken for sequencing was blood. The chain joins TRBV5-1 to TRBJ2-1, with 12 bases matching TRBD2. The source is a woman aged 80 or over in good health. In DNA form, the CDR3 reads TGCGCCGGCAGTGGCCGACTAGCGGGAGTCGATGAGCAGTTCTTC. Translated, it gives CAGSGRLAGVDEQFF.